The source of this TCR beta chain is a study of blood T cell repertoires in COVID-19. In the study overall: Acute and convalescent COVID-19 specimens originated in the United States, Italy and Spain. Sample material is recorded as cDNA or gDNA derived from T cells, B-cell-depleted T cells, or PBMCs.

In the source study's methods: Reference gene primer amplification yielded estimated nucleated cell counts. Method: immunoSEQ multiplex PCR; TCRdb's copy keeps in-frame clones and lacks some. Clone size and the V and J calls come from that table; the DNA yielded D and trimming. Of roughly 41,000 clones listed, 80% to 90% are singletons. This CDR3 comprises 15 residues. Germline loops: CDR1 SGHAT, CDR2 FQNNGV. The V and J ends lost 3 bases and 5 bases, in that order; junction bases with no gene match: 4. V is TRBV11-2 and J is TRBJ2-5; 12 bases agree with TRBD2. Sequenced input: peripheral blood. The source of this sequence is a human donor in a cohort sampled during active COVID-19. The donor label of this sample is uncertain. CDR3 DNA: TGTGCCAGCAGCTTCCTAGCGGGGGGGCGGGAGACCCAGTACTTC. Amino acid sequence: CASSFLAGGRETQYF. The full variable domain, completed using reference TRBV11-2 and TRBJ2-5, is EAGVAQSPRYKIIEKRQSVAFWCNPISGHATLYWYQQILGQGPKLLIQFQNNGVVDDSQLPKDRFSAERLKGVDSTLKIQPAKLEDSAVYLCASSFLAGGRETQYFGPGTRLLVL.